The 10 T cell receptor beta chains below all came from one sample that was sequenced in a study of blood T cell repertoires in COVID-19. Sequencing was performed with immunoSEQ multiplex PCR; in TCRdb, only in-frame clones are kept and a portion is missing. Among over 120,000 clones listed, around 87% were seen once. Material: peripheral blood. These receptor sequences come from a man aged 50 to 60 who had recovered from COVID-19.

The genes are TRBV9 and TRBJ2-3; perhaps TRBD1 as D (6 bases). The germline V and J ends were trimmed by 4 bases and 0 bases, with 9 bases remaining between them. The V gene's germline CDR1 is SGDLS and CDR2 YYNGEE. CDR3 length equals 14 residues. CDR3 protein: CASSRTESTDTQYF. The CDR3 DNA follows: TGTGCCAGCAGCCGGACAGAGAGCACAGATACGCAGTATTTT. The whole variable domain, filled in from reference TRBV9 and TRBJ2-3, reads DSGVTQTPKHLITATGQRVTLRCSPRSGDLSVYWYQQSLDQGLQFLIQYYNGEERAKGNILERFSAQQFPDLHSELNLSSLELGDSALYFCASSRTESTDTQYFGPGTRLTVL.

Here the CDR3 DNA reads TGTGCCATCAGTGATGGGGACTTCTCCTACAATGAGCAGTTCTTC. Its translation is CAISDGDFSYNEQFF. The chain uses TRBV10-3 and TRBJ2-1; tentatively, D is TRBD2 (6 bases). Germline CDR1 is ENHRY and CDR2 is SYGVKD. This CDR3 has 15 amino acids. V was shortened by 3 bases and J by 0 bases, with 9 bases between the two germline ends.

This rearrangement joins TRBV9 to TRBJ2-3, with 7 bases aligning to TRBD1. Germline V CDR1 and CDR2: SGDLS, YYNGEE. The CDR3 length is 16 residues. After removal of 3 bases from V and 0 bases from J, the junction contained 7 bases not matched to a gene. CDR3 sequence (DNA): TGTGCCAGCAGCGAACAGGGGAGATGGAGCACAGATACGCAGTATTTT. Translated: CASSEQGRWSTDTQYF.

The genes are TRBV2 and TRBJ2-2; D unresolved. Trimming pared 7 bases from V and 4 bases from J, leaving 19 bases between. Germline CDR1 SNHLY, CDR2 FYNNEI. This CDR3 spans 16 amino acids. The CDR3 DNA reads TGTGCCAGCATGCAGAGTTACTCCGCAGGCACCGGGGAGCTGTTTTTT. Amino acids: CASMQSYSAGTGELFF.

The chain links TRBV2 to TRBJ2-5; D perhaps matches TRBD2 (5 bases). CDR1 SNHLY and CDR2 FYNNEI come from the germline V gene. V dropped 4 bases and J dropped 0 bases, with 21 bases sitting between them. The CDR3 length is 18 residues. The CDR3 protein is CASSGSGSGGSDQETQYF. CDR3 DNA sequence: TGTGCCAGCAGTGGCAGTGGTTCTGGAGGTAGTGACCAAGAGACCCAGTACTTC.

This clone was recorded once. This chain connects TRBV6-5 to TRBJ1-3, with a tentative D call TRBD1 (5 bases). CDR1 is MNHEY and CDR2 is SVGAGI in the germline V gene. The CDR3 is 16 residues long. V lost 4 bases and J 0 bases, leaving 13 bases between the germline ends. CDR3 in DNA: TGTGCCAGCAGTTCTAGACAGACTAGCTCTGGAAACACCATATATTTT. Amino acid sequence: CASSSRQTSSGNTIYF.

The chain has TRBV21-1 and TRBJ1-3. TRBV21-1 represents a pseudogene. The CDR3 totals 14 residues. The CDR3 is CASSKGGSGNTIYF. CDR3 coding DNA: TGTGCCAGCAGCAAAGGAGGTTCTGGAAACACCATATATTTT.

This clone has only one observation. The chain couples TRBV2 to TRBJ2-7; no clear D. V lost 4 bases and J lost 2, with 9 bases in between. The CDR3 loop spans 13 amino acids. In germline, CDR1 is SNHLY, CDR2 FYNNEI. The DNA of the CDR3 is TGTGCCAGCAGTGCAAGAACAGCCTACGAGCAGTACTTC. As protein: CASSARTAYEQYF.

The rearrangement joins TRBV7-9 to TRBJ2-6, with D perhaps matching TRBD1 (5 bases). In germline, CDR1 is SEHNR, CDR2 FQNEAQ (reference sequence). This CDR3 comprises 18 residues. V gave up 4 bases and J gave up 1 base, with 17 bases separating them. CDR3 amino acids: CASSSRVYGNSGANVLTF. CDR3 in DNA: TGTGCCAGCAGCTCCAGGGTTTACGGAAATTCTGGGGCCAACGTCCTGACTTTC. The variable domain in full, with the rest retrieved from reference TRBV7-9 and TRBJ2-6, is DTGVSQNPRHKITKRGQNVTFRCDPISEHNRLYWYRQTLGQGPEFLTYFQNEAQLEKSRLLSDRFSAERPKGSFSTLEIQRTEQGDSAMYLCASSSRVYGNSGANVLTFGAGSRLTVL.

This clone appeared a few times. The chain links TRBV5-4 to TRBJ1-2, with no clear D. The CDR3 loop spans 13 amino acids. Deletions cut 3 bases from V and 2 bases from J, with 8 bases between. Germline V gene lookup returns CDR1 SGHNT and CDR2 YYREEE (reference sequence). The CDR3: CASSSGNNYGYTF. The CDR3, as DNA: TGTGCCAGCAGCTCGGGAAACAACTATGGCTACACCTTC.